This TCR beta chain was captured in a study of blood T cells in healthy people across ages. General study findings and limits: Age brought a roughly linear fall in TCR beta diversity measured per million T cells.

In this sample, this clonotype turned up a few times. The antigen remains undetermined. The germline gene is not matched at one end of the junction; a read error may be the cause. A second PCR, run for roughly 7 to 11 cycles, used a sample-barcoded 5' primer plus a J-beta primer mix. From the 5' RACE reads, TCRdb called clonotypes with MiXCR, one entry per CDR3 protein. The table lists around 1,500,000 distinct CDR3 sequences, approximately 30% of them singletons. Looked up from germline, CDR1 is LGHDT and CDR2 is YNNKEL (reference sequence). This CDR3 is built from 11 residues. This sequence was found in a woman aged 25-40 years in good health. The sample was blood. J is TRBJ2-4 and V is TRBV3-1, with D uncertain. Written as DNA, the CDR3 is TGTCCCAGCAGCCAAGCTAACATTCAGTACTTC. Translation: CPSSQANIQYF.